This TCR beta chain was recorded in a study of cytomegalovirus exposure and HLA in healthy donors. The table lists this clone with a few counts. This CDR3 is built from 15 residues. The V end lost 0 bases, the J end lost 3 bases, and 11 bases lay between the germline ends. Germline loops: CDR1 LGHNA, CDR2 YSLEER. The study ran its PCR with 60 Vbeta and 13 Jbeta primers. Sequenced by immunoSEQ multiplex PCR; TCRdb stores in-frame clones only, minus some. Of approximately 110,000 clones detected, approximately 11% appear once; the ten largest clones hold more than 15%. The sample consisted of PBMCs. V is TRBV4-3 and J is TRBJ1-2; the D gene is possibly TRBD1 (5 bases). This TCR derives from a man in his forties or fifties in good health and CMV-seropositive. CDR3 amino acids: CASSQEKGPDYGYTF. The CDR3 DNA follows: TGCGCCAGCAGCCAAGAGAAGGGGCCGGACTATGGCTACACCTTC.